These 25 T cell receptor beta chains were all obtained from the same sample, sequenced in a study of early T cells in non-severe SARS-CoV-2 infection. MiXCR was run by TCRdb on the 5' RACE reads, yielding one entry per CDR3 protein. The data contain fewer than 35,000 distinct CDR3 sequences, approximately 6.2% of them singletons. The specimen sequenced was whole blood. Receptor source: an adult who was a healthcare worker with PCR-confirmed SARS-CoV-2 infection or an uninfected control (not recorded which).

This clonotype was picked up a small number of times. The rearrangement links TRBV4-3 to TRBJ2-3; a weak D match, TRBD2 (5 bases). V was clipped by 1 base and J by 1 base, with 15 bases between them. The length of the CDR3 is 17 residues. Per the germline V gene, CDR1 is LGHNA and CDR2 is YSLEER. CDR3 in amino acids: CASSQGLARGGTDTQYF. The CDR3 DNA reads as TGCGCCAGCAGCCAAGGCCTAGCAAGAGGTGGCACAGATACGCAGTATTTT.

At least ten counts were recorded for this clonotype. CDR3 DNA: TGCAGTGCTGGGCCTAGCGGGAGGCAAGAGACCCAGTACTTC. Translating it yields CSAGPSGRQETQYF. This chain links TRBV20-1 with TRBJ2-5; 11 bases are a match to TRBD2. Germline loops: CDR1 DFQATT, CDR2 SNEGSKA (reference sequence). The V segment lost 5 bases and the J segment 2 bases; nucleotides outside the gene matches: 4. The CDR3 is made up of 14 amino acids.

As concerns this clonotype: This clone may be a read error of a much larger clone one base away. The V and J genes are TRBV10-1 and TRBJ2-1, with a tentative D call TRBD2 (6 bases). Looked up from germline, CDR1 is WNHNN and CDR2 is SYGVQD (reference sequence). The CDR3 has 15 amino acids. The CDR3 loop reads CASSQSGHSHNEQFF. CDR3 in DNA: TGCGCCAGCAGTCAAAGCGGGCACTCCCACAATGAGCAGTTCTTC.

This clonotype was detected many times. The genes are TRBV7-7 and TRBJ1-1, with D unresolved. Germline values: CDR1 SSHAT, CDR2 FNYEAQ (reference sequence). Trimming took 6 bases from V and 0 from J, leaving 11 bases between them. This CDR3 is 14 amino acids long. The CDR3 region is CASRPLTVNTEAFF. CDR3 nucleotides: TGTGCCAGCAGGCCATTAACCGTGAACACTGAAGCTTTCTTT.

This clonotype was counted ten times or more. This sequence joins TRBV15 and TRBJ2-1; no definite D call. Per the germline V gene, CDR1 is LNHNV and CDR2 is YYDKDF (reference sequence). V was cut by 0 bases and J by 12 bases, with 12 bases left in between. CDR3 length: 13 residues. In DNA form, the CDR3 reads TGTGCCACCAGCAGAGATCCTGTTTACGGGCAGTTCTTC. It encodes CATSRDPVYGQFF.

This clonotype was observed at least ten times. The V and J genes are TRBV18 and TRBJ2-3; no definite D call. V lost 1 base and J lost 4, with 9 bases in between. The CDR3 contains 14 residues. CDR1 is KGHSH, CDR2 LQKENI, per germline. CDR3 DNA sequence: TGTGCCAGCTCACCACTTCCGCCGGCAGATACGCAGTATTTT. It specifies CASSPLPPADTQYF.

This clonotype has at least ten counts. The V call is TRBV9, the J call TRBJ2-3; TRBD2 matches at 14 bases. With 2 bases clipped from V and 6 bases from J, the junction kept 5 bases outside the gene matches. The length of the CDR3 is 16 residues. The germline gives CDR1 SGDLS, CDR2 YYNGEE. The CDR3 region has the DNA TGTGCCAGCAGCGTGACTAGCGGGAGGGCCCCCGATACGCAGTATTTT. It specifies CASSVTSGRAPDTQYF. The full variable domain, completed using reference TRBV9 and TRBJ2-3, is DSGVTQTPKHLITATGQRVTLRCSPRSGDLSVYWYQQSLDQGLQFLIQYYNGEERAKGNILERFSAQQFPDLHSELNLSSLELGDSALYFCASSVTSGRAPDTQYFGPGTRLTVL.

This clonotype was seen at least ten times. The rearrangement joins TRBV9 to TRBJ1-1, with D uncertain. V lost 3 bases and J lost 4, with 19 bases in between. CDR1 and CDR2 from the germline V gene are SGDLS and YYNGEE. The CDR3 contains 16 residues. CDR3 in DNA: TGTGCCAGCAGCGGATTGGTCTTAGGGTCGGGCACTGAAGCTTTCTTT. Its translation: CASSGLVLGSGTEAFF.

This clonotype was detected only a few times. J is TRBJ2-1 and V is TRBV7-2; D call uncertain. The length of the CDR3 is 14 residues. The germline CDR1 and CDR2 sequences are SGHTA and FQGNSA. With 9 bases removed from V and 0 bases from J, the gap between germline ends came to 12 bases. The CDR3 DNA is TGTGCCAGTCGACTTCAGAGCTCCTACAATGAGCAGTTCTTC. Translated, it gives CASRLQSSYNEQFF. The full variable domain, rest sourced from reference TRBV7-2 and TRBJ2-1, is GAGVSQSPSNKVTEKGKDVELRCDPISGHTALYWYRQSLGQGLEFLIYFQGNSAPDKSGLPSDRFSAERTGGSVSTLTIQRTQQEDSAVYLCASRLQSSYNEQFFGPGTRLTVL.

In this sample, this clonotype turned up many times. The V call is TRBV6-5, the J call TRBJ2-5; perhaps TRBD2 as D (5 bases). V was trimmed by 5 bases and J by 5 bases, leaving 18 bases between them. Germline CDR1 MNHEY, CDR2 SVGAGI. CDR3 length: 15 amino acids. CDR3 bases: TGTGCCAGCAGTCCCTGGACTCTCCCGCAGGAGACCCAGTACTTC. It translates to CASSPWTLPQETQYF.

Ten or more counts support this clonotype. This sequence joins TRBV9 and TRBJ2-2; 13 nucleotides line up with TRBD2. The germline gives CDR1 SGDLS, CDR2 YYNGEE. CDR3 length: 15 residues. The V segment lost 4 bases and the J segment 6 bases; nucleotides outside the gene matches: 3. The CDR3 loop is CASSSGTSGAGELFF. DNA of the CDR3: TGTGCCAGCAGCTCCGGGACTAGCGGGGCCGGGGAGCTGTTTTTT.

This clonotype has just a few counts. J is TRBJ2-7 and V is TRBV7-3; no clear D gene. V lost 4 bases, J lost 4 bases, and 11 bases lay in between. The CDR3 covers 13 residues. The germline V gene encodes CDR1 SGHTA and CDR2 FQGTGA. As DNA, the CDR3 is TGTGCCAGCAGCTCTTCGGACGGTTACGAGCAGTACTTC. Amino acids: CASSSSDGYEQYF. Together with reference TRBV7-3 and TRBJ2-7, the CDR3 gives the full variable domain: GAGVSQTPSNKVTEKGKYVELRCDPISGHTALYWYRQSLGQGPEFLIYFQGTGAADDSGLPNDRFFAVRPEGSVSTLKIQRTERGDSAVYLCASSSSDGYEQYFGPGTRLTVT.

This clonotype was detected ten times or more. This chain joins TRBV13 and TRBJ1-4; D is possibly TRBD1 (5 bases). This CDR3 spans 16 amino acids. The germline V and J ends were trimmed by 4 bases and 0 bases, with 12 bases remaining between them. Germline V lookup: CDR1 PRHDT, CDR2 FYEKMQ (reference sequence). CDR3 nucleotide sequence: TGTGCCAGCAGCTATGCGGGGCATGCAACTAATGAAAAACTGTTTTTT. This codes for CASSYAGHATNEKLFF.

There are many counts of this clonotype. The V call is TRBV6-5, the J call TRBJ1-2; 10 nucleotides match TRBD1. Germline CDR1 MNHEY, CDR2 SVGAGI. J gave up 3 bases and V 4 bases, and 11 bases lay outside the gene matches. The CDR3 is made up of 17 amino acids. The CDR3 region has the DNA TGTGCCAGCAGTTTAACGTCCGGGACAGGGGTCTACTATGGCTACACCTTC. Translating gives CASSLTSGTGVYYGYTF.

As concerns this clonotype: This may be a read error: a much more frequent sequence differs by one nucleotide. The chain couples TRBV2 to TRBJ2-5; possibly TRBD1 for D (5 bases). The V gene's germline CDR1 is SNHLY and CDR2 FYNNEI. CDR3 length: 12 residues. As DNA, the CDR3 is TGTGTCAGCTTTGGCAGGGAAGAGACCCAGTACTTC. Protein: CVSFGREETQYF.

The sample holds many counts of this clonotype. The gene calls are TRBV19 and TRBJ2-3; D is perhaps TRBD2 (6 bases). The CDR3 has 15 amino acids. Deletions cut 3 bases from V and 2 bases from J, with 12 bases between. The germline CDR1 and CDR2 sequences are LNHDA and SQIVND (reference sequence). CDR3 sequence (DNA): TGTGCCAGTAGTATGGGACTTGGAGACACAGATACGCAGTATTTT. Translation: CASSMGLGDTDTQYF.

In this sample, this clonotype turned up many times. The J gene is TRBJ2-2, the V gene TRBV2; 8 bases are a match to TRBD1. Unmatched junction bases numbered 13, after V lost 11 bases and J lost 5 bases. Looked up from germline, CDR1 is SNHLY and CDR2 is FYNNEI. The CDR3 contains 15 residues. The CDR3 coding sequence is TGTGCCTCGACTTGGACAGGGACCGAGACCGGGGAGCTGTTTTTT. This sequence encodes CASTWTGTETGELFF.

This clonotype was counted many times. This chain joins TRBV7-2 and TRBJ2-1; D might be TRBD2 (5 bases). The germline V gene encodes CDR1 SGHTA and CDR2 FQGNSA. Trimming took off 4 bases at V and 6 bases at J, with 13 bases between the two ends. The CDR3 sequence is 14 residues long. The DNA for the CDR3 is TGTGCCAGCAGCTCAGACTACCTTTCCAATGAGCAGTTCTTC. The encoded protein is CASSSDYLSNEQFF. The full variable domain, its missing parts supplied by reference TRBV7-2 and TRBJ2-1, is GAGVSQSPSNKVTEKGKDVELRCDPISGHTALYWYRQSLGQGLEFLIYFQGNSAPDKSGLPSDRFSAERTGGSVSTLTIQRTQQEDSAVYLCASSSDYLSNEQFFGPGTRLTVL.

This clonotype was found a few times. The chain couples TRBV7-9 to TRBJ2-7, with D uncertain. Germline V gene data show CDR1 as SEHNR and CDR2 as FQNEAQ (reference sequence). The length of the CDR3 is 13 residues. The germline V and J ends were trimmed by 5 bases and 4 bases, with 12 bases remaining between them. DNA of the CDR3: TGTGCCAGCAGCATCGGATATCAATACGAGCAGTACGTC. Amino acid sequence: CASSIGYQYEQYV.

This clonotype occurred a few times. The chain recombines TRBV5-6 with TRBJ1-2; maybe TRBD1 (5 bases). CDR3 length equals 15 residues. Germline V gene sequence: CDR1 SGHDT, CDR2 YYEEEE. Trimming stripped 3 bases from V and 6 bases from J, with 18 bases between. This chain's CDR3 is CASSSGPGRVNGYTF. CDR3 nucleotides: TGTGCCAGCAGCTCGGGACCGGGGCGGGTGAATGGCTACACCTTC.

This clonotype was seen repeatedly, ten times or more. The J gene is TRBJ2-3, the V gene TRBV7-9; 9 nucleotides line up with TRBD2. Germline trimming cut 3 bases from V and 2 bases from J; bases unmatched to any gene: 3. The germline V gene has CDR1 SEHNR and CDR2 FQNEAQ (reference sequence). The CDR3 contains 15 residues. CDR3 amino acids: CASSLASGITDTQYF. For the CDR3, the DNA is TGTGCCAGCAGCTTGGCTAGCGGGATCACAGATACGCAGTATTTT.

The sample holds many counts of this clonotype. The rearrangement joins TRBV12-3 or TRBV12-4 to TRBJ2-7; D is uncertain. V was trimmed by 0 bases and J by 1 base, leaving 4 bases between them. This CDR3 contains 13 residues. CDR3 protein: CASSLAPSYEQYV. Here the CDR3 DNA reads TGTGCCAGCAGTTTAGCACCGTCCTACGAGCAGTACGTC.

This clonotype turned up a few times. This chain's CDR3 is CSVGTLFNTEAFF. DNA for the CDR3: TGCAGCGTGGGGACATTATTCAACACTGAAGCTTTCTTT. This sequence joins TRBV29-1 and TRBJ1-1, with a weak D call TRBD1 (6 bases). The ends were cut back, 6 bases at V and 2 bases at J, with 13 bases in the middle. The CDR3 loop spans 13 amino acids. Germline-derived CDR1 and CDR2 are SQVTM and ANQGSEA.

V and J are TRBV20-1 and TRBJ2-1; no firm D call. The CDR3 is 13 amino acids. Trimming removed 5 bases at V and 3 bases at J, with 11 bases between. Looked up from germline, CDR1 is DFQATT and CDR2 is SNEGSKA (reference sequence). The CDR3 sequence is CSAPPWGYNEQFF. As DNA, the CDR3 is TGCAGTGCTCCCCCGTGGGGCTACAATGAGCAGTTCTTC.

This clonotype was detected only a few times. The rearrangement uses TRBV7-8 and TRBJ1-1; D is undetermined. This CDR3 comprises 15 residues. CDR1 is SGHVS and CDR2 is FQNEAQ in the germline V gene. With 1 base removed from V and 5 bases from J, the gap between germline ends came to 14 bases. CDR3: CASSLVGVEVTEAFF. The CDR3 DNA sequence: TGTGCCAGCAGCTTAGTCGGGGTAGAGGTGACTGAAGCTTTCTTT.